Here is one TCR beta chain with its context. Its antigen is not identified. Germline values: CDR1 SGDLS, CDR2 YYNGEE. V was clipped by 3 bases and J by 2 bases, with 9 bases between them. CDR3 length: 13 amino acids. These data are taken from a study of Graves' ophthalmopathy and Graves' hyperthyroidism. The PBMCs originated from roughly 10 ml of fresh peripheral blood. Overall study results and limits: At roughly 67% sensitivity and approximately 74% specificity, the model predicted progression of the ophthalmopathy. In blood appeared most of the expanded thyroid clonotypes whose frequency exceeded 0.001. From stable hyperthyroidism, ophthalmopathy was separated by a 13-signature model with 85% to 90% sensitivity and under 84% specificity.

Amplification targeted the TCR beta CDR3 regions, with RNA transcripts as the source material. RT-PCR with HTBI primers came first, then second-round multiplex PCR. One entry per CDR3 protein results from TCRdb running MiXCR on the multiplex PCR reads. The sample records some 750,000 distinct CDR3 sequences, approximately 40% being singletons. The chain is built from TRBV9 and TRBJ2-7; possible D gene TRBD1, 5 bases. What was sequenced was peripheral blood. The TCR was taken from an adult man with Graves' ophthalmopathy. The CDR3 DNA reads as TGTGCCAGCAGCGCAATCAGGGCCTACGAGCAGTACTTC. Its protein product is CASSAIRAYEQYF.